The T cell receptor beta chain described here comes from a study of OX40 agonist ivuxolimab in advanced cancers. Produced via immunoSEQ multiplex PCR; TCRdb's table is partial and in-frame only. The repertoire has 15,000 to 20,000 clones, around 80% of them found once; the top ten carry 11%. The sample consisted of CD4+ or CD8+ T cells sorted from blood, taken in a trial of the OX40 agonist ivuxolimab. This clonotype was obtained from an adult with an advanced solid tumor such as melanoma, head and neck, liver or kidney cancer.

As DNA, the CDR3 is TGTGCCAGCAGCCTGCTAGCGGGAGGGGGGAATGAGCAGTTCTTC. Translated, it gives CASSLLAGGGNEQFF. The chain carries TRBV7-3 and TRBJ2-1; 12 bases align to TRBD2. The CDR3 sequence is 15 residues long. Unmatched junction bases numbered 6, after V lost 5 bases and J lost 7 bases. Germline CDR1 reads SGHTA; CDR2 reads FQGTGA.